Each of the 5 T cell receptor beta chains below was sequenced from the same sample in a study of shared clonotypes between healthy human individuals. Repertoires were generated with immunoSEQ multiplex PCR, while TCRdb's copy carries only in-frame clones and drops some. This sample yields 550,000 to 800,000 clones, of which around 67% are seen a single time; more than 1.5% belongs to the top ten. Sequenced: memory CD4+ T cells sorted from blood. Sample subset: CD45RA-negative fraction. The receptors come from a woman aged 25 to 39 in good health.

Points on this clone: A much more abundant neighbour one base away suggests this may be a read error. Different DNA sequences within this sample yield the same CDR3. V usage is TRBV28 and J usage is TRBJ2-2, with D tentatively TRBD1 (5 bases). Trimming removed 6 bases at V and 5 bases at J, with 10 bases between. Germline V gives CDR1 MDHEN, CDR2 SYDVKM. The CDR3 sequence is 13 residues long. In DNA form, the CDR3 reads TGTGCCAGCAGGGGGCGGCCTACCGGGGAGCTGTTTTTT. As protein: CASRGRPTGELFF. The entire variable domain, with the rest obtained from reference TRBV28 and TRBJ2-2, is as follows: DVKVTQSSRYLVKRTGEKVFLECVQDMDHENMFWYRQDPGLGLRLIYFSYDVKMKEKGDIPEGYSVSREKKERFSLILESASTNQTSMYLCASRGRPTGELFFGEGSRLTVL.

The genes are TRBV2 and TRBJ1-2; 7 nucleotides match TRBD1. CDR1 and CDR2 (germline): SNHLY, FYNNEI. The CDR3 is made up of 13 amino acids. V gave up 10 bases and J gave up 6 bases; unmatched junction bases: 11. As DNA, the CDR3 is TGTGCCACCCAGGGGGATCCCGGTGATGGCTACACCTTC. Its protein product is CATQGDPGDGYTF.

This clone appeared a few times. This chain uses TRBV15 with TRBJ2-7; TRBD2 is a possible D gene (6 bases). CDR1 and CDR2 from the germline V gene are LNHNV and YYDKDF (reference sequence). The CDR3 is 16 residues long. V lost 5 bases and J lost 0, with 17 bases in between. The CDR3 sequence is CATSQRGGFSSYEQYF. The CDR3 DNA reads TGTGCCACCAGCCAAAGAGGAGGGTTTAGCTCCTACGAGCAGTACTTC.

CDR3 nucleotide sequence: TGCAGCGTTGAATTAAGTAGGCTTCTTGAGCAGTTCTTC. Encoded protein: CSVELSRLLEQFF. The chain recombines TRBV29-1 with TRBJ2-1; the D is unclear. V was trimmed by 2 bases and J by 9 bases, leaving 14 bases between them. This CDR3 spans 13 amino acids. CDR1 and CDR2 (germline): SQVTM, ANQGSEA.

V is TRBV19 and J is TRBJ2-1; TRBD2 matches at 14 bases. This CDR3 has 17 amino acids. Germline CDR1 LNHDA, CDR2 SQIVND (reference sequence). Losses at the gene ends were 7 bases for V and 7 bases for J; bases not matched to a gene: 12. DNA of the CDR3: TGTGCCAGTATGGGAGCCCTGGGGACTAGCGGGAGAAATGAGCAGTTCTTC. Protein sequence: CASMGALGTSGRNEQFF.